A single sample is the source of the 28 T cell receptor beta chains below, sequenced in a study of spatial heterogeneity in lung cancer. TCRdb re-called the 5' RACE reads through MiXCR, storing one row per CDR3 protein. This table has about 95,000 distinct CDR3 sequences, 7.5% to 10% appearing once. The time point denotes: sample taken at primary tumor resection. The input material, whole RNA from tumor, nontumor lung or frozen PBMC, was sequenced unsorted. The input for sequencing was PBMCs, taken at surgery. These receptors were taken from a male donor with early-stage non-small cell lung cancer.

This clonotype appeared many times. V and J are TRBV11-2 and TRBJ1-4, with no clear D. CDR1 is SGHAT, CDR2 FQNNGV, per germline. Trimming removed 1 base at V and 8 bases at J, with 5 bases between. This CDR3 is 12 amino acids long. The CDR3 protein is CASSLVGEKLFF. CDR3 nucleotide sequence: TGTGCCAGCAGCTTAGTCGGCGAAAAACTGTTTTTT.

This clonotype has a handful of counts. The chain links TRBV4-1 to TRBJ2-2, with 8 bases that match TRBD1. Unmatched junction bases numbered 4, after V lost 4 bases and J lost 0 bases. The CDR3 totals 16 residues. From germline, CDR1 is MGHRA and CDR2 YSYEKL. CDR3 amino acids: CASSPRTGTNTGELFF. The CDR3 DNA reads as TGCGCCAGCAGCCCCAGGACAGGGACGAACACCGGGGAGCTGTTTTTT.

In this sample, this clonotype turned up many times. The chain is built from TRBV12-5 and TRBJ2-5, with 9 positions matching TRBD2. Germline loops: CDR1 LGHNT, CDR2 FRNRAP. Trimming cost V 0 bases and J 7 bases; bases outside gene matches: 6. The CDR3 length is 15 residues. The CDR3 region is CASGLVSREGRTQYF. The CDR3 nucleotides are TGTGCTAGTGGTTTGGTATCGCGGGAGGGCCGGACCCAGTACTTC.

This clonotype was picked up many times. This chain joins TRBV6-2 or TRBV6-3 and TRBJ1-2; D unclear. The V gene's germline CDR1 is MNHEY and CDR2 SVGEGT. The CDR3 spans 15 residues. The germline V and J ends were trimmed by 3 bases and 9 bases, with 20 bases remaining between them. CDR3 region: CASSYDPRGRMSYTF. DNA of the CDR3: TGTGCCAGCAGTTATGACCCGCGAGGCAGGATGAGCTACACCTTC.

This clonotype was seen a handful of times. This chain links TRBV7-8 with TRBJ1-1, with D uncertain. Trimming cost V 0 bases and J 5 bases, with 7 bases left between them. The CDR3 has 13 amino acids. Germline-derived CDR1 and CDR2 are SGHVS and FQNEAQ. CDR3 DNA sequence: TGTGCCAGCAGCTTAGCGCGTAGGACTGAAGCTTTCTTT. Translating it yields CASSLARRTEAFF.

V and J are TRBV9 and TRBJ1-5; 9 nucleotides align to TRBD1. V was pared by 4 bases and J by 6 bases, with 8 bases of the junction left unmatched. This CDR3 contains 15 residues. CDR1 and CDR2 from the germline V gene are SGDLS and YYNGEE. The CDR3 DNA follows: TGTGCCAGCAGCACCGGGACAGGGAAAGGTCAGCCCCAGCATTTT. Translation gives CASSTGTGKGQPQHF.

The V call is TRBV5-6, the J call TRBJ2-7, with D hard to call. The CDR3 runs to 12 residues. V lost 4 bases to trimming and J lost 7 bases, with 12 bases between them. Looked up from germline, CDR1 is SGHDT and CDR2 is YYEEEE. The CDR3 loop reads CASSLRGMEQYF. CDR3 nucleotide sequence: TGTGCCAGCAGCCTACGAGGAATGGAGCAGTACTTC.

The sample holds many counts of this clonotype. CDR3 loop: CASSFSPSGLDEQFF. The DNA for the CDR3 is TGTGCCAGCAGTTTCTCGCCTAGCGGGCTCGATGAGCAGTTCTTC. This chain links TRBV12-3 or TRBV12-4 with TRBJ2-1; the match to TRBD2 covers 8 bases. CDR3 size: 15 residues. The V and J ends lost 3 bases and 8 bases, in that order; junction bases with no gene match: 9.

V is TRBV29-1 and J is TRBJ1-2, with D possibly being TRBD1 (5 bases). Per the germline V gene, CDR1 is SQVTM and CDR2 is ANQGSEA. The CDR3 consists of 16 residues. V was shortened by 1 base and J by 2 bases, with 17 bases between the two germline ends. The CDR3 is CSVEGAHGGKNYGYTF. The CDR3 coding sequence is TGCAGCGTTGAAGGGGCCCACGGGGGAAAAAACTATGGCTACACCTTC.

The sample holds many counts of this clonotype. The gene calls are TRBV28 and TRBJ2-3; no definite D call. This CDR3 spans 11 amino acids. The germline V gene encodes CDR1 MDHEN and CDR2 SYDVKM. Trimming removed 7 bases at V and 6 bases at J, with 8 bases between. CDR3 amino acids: CASTGRDTQYF. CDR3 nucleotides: TGTGCCAGCACTGGGCGCGATACGCAGTATTTT.

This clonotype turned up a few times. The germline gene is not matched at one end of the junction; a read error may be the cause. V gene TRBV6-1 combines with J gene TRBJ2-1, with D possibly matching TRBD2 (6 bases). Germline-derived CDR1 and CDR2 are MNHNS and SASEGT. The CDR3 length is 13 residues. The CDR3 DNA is TGTGTCAGCAGTGATGGGACTTACAATGAGCAGTTCTTC. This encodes CVSSDGTYNEQFF.

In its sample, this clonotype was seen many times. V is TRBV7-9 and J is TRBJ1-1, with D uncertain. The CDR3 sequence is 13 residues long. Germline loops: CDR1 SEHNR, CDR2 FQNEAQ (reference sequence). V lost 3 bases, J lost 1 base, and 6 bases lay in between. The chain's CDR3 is CASSLRANTEAFF. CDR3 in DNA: TGTGCCAGCAGCTTGAGGGCGAACACTGAAGCTTTCTTT. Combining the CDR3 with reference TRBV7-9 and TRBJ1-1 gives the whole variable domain DTGVSQNPRHKITKRGQNVTFRCDPISEHNRLYWYRQTLGQGPEFLTYFQNEAQLEKSRLLSDRFSAERPKGSFSTLEIQRTEQGDSAMYLCASSLRANTEAFFGQGTRLTVV.

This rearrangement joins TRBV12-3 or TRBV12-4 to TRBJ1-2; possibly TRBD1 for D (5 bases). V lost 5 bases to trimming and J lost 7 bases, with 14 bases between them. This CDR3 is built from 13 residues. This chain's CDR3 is CASSTSGFRGYTF. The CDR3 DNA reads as TGTGCCAGCAGTACCTCAGGGTTTCGTGGCTACACCTTC.

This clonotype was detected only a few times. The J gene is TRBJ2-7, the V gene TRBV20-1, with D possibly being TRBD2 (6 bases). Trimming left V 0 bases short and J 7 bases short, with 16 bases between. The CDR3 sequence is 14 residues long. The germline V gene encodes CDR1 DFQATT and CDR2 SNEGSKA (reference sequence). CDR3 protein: CSARDRTGVKEQYF. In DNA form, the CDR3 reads TGCAGTGCTAGAGATAGAACGGGAGTAAAGGAGCAGTACTTC.

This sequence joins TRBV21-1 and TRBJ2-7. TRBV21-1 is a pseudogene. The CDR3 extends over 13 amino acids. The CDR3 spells CASGEAEPYEQYF. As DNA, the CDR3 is TGTGCCAGCGGGGAAGCGGAGCCCTACGAGCAGTACTTC.

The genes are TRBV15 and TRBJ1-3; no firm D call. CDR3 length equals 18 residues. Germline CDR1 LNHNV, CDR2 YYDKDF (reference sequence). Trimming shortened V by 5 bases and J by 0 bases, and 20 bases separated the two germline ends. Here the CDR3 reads CATSRSRHGVSSGNTIYF. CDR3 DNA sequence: TGTGCCACCAGCCGTTCCCGCCATGGGGTGAGCTCTGGAAACACCATATATTTT.

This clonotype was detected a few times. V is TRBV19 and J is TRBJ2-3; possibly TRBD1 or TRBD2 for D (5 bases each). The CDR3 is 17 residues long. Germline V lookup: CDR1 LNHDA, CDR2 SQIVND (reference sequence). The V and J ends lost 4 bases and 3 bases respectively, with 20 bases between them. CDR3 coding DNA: TGTGCCAGTAGTACCAAACGTTGGTCCGAGGGGACAGATACGCAGTATTTT. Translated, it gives CASSTKRWSEGTDTQYF. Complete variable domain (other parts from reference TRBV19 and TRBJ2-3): DGGITQSPKYLFRKEGQNVTLSCEQNLNHDAMYWYRQDPGQGLRLIYYSQIVNDFQKGDIAEGYSVSREKKESFPLTVTSAQKNPTAFYLCASSTKRWSEGTDTQYFGPGTRLTVL.

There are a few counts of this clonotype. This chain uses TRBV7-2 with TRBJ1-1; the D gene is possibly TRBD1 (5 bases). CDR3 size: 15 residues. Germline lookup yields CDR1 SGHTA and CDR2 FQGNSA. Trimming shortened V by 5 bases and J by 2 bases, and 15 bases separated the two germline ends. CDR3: CASSLRGGINTEAFF. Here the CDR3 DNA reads TGTGCCAGCAGCCTCCGGGGGGGGATCAACACTGAAGCTTTCTTT. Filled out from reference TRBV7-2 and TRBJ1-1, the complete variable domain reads GAGVSQSPSNKVTEKGKDVELRCDPISGHTALYWYRQSLGQGLEFLIYFQGNSAPDKSGLPSDRFSAERTGGSVSTLTIQRTQQEDSAVYLCASSLRGGINTEAFFGQGTRLTVV.

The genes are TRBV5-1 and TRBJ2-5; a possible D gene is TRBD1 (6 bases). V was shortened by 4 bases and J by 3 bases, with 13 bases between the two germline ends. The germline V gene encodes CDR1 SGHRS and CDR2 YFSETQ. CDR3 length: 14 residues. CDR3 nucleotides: TGCGCCAGCAGCGATGGTGGGGGCGAAGAGACCCAGTACTTC. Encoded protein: CASSDGGGEETQYF.

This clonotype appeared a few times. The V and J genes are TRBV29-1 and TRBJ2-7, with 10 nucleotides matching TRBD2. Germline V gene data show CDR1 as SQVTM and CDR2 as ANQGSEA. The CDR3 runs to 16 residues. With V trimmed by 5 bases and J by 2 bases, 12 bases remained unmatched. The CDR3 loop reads CSVSGSSGRSTYEQYF. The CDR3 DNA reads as TGCAGCGTTTCGGGTAGTAGCGGGAGGTCGACCTACGAGCAGTACTTC.

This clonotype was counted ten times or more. The CDR3 protein is CASSFGTSGQETQYF. The DNA of the CDR3 is TGTGCCAGCAGCTTCGGGACTAGCGGGCAAGAGACCCAGTACTTC. The chain uses TRBV5-4 and TRBJ2-5; 12 bases fit TRBD2. V dropped 2 bases and J dropped 2; count of bases not matched to a gene: 1. This CDR3 has 15 amino acids. Germline CDR1 reads SGHNT; CDR2 reads YYREEE (reference sequence).

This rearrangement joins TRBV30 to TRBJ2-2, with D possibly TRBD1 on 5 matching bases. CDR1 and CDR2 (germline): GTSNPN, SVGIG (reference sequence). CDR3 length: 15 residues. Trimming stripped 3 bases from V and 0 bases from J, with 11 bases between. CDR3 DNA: TGTGCCTGGAGAACAAGGGGCGCGAACACCGGGGAGCTGTTTTTT. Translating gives CAWRTRGANTGELFF.

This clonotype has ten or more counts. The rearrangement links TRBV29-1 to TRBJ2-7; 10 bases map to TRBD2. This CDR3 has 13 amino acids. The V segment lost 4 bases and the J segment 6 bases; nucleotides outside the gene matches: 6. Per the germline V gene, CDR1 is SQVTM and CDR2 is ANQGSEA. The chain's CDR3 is CSVGPSGSSEQYF. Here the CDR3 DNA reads TGCAGCGTTGGACCTAGCGGGAGCTCCGAGCAGTACTTC.

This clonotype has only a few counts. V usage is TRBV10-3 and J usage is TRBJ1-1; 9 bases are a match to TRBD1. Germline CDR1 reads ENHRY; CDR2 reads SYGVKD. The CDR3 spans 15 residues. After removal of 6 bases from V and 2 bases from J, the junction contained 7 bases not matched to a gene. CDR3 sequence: CAISPGTGFNTEAFF. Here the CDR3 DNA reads TGTGCCATCAGCCCCGGGACAGGGTTCAACACTGAAGCTTTCTTT.

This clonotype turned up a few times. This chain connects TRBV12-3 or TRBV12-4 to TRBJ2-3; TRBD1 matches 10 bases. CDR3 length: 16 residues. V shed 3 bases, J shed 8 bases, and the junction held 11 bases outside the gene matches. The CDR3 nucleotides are TGTGCCAGCAGTTTTGGACAGGGGGGGAGGGCTGGTACGCAGTATTTT. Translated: CASSFGQGGRAGTQYF.

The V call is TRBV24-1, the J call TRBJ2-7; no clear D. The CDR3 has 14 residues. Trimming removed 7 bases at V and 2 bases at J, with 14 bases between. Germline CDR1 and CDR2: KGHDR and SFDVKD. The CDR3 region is CATRFSRIPYEQYF. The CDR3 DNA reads TGTGCCACCAGGTTTTCAAGGATTCCCTACGAGCAGTACTTC.

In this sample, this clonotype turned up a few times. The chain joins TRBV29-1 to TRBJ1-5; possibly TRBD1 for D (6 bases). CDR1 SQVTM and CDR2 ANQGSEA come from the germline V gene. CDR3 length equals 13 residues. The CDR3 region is CSGGDSLNQPQHF. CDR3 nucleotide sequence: TGCAGTGGGGGCGACAGTTTAAATCAGCCCCAGCATTTT.

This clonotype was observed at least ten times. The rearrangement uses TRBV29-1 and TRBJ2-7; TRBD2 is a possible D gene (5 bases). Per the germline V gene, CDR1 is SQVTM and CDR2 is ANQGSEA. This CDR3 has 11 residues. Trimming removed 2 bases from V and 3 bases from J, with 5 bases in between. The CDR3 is CSVESGYEQYF. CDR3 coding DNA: TGCAGCGTTGAAAGCGGCTACGAGCAGTACTTC.